This T cell receptor beta chain emerged from a study of identical twins. Study-level points and caveats: Partial confounding of zero-insertion analyses by invariant MAIT and iNKT cells was possible.

Each CDR3 protein gets one entry after TCRdb re-called the 5' RACE reads with MiXCR. The sample yields some 320,000 distinct CDR3 sequences, 9% to 15% seen once. In this sample, this clonotype turned up a few times. The antigen is undetermined. These data were likewise used in another study, on yellow fever vaccine responses in identical twins. That investigation notes: Among the twins, the vaccine T cell response reportedly seemed partly convergent and partly personalized.

This TCR came from a woman younger than 35 in good health. Sequenced input: CD8+ T cells sorted from blood.

The CDR3 here is CASSQVGGQETQYF. The DNA for the CDR3 is TGTGCCAGCAGCCAAGTTGGGGGCCAAGAGACCCAGTACTTC. The chain has TRBV14 and TRBJ2-5; D assignment may be TRBD1 or TRBD2 (5 bases each). The CDR3 consists of 14 residues. The germline V gene has CDR1 SGHDN and CDR2 FVKESK. V lost 1 base to trimming and J lost 1 base, with 7 bases between them.